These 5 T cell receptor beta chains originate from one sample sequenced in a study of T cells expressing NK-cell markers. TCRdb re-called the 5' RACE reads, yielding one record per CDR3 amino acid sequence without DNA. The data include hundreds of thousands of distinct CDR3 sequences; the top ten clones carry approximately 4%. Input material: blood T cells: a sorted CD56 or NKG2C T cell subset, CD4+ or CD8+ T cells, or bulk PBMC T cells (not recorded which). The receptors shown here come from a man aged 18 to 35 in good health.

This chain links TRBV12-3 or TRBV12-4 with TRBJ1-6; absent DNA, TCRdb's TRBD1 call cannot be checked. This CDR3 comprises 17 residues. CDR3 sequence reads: CASSSQGSGSYNSPLHF.

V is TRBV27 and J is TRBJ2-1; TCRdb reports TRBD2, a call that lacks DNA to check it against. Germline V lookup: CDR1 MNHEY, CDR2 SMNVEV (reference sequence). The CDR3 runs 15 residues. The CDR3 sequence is CASSRLAGVLGEQFF.

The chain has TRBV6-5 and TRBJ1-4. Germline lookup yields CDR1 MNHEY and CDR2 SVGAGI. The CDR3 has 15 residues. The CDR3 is CASSYSFGVGEKLFF.

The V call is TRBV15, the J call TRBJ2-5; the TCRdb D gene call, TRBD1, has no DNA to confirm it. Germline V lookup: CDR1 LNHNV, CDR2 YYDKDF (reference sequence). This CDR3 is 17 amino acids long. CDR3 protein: CATSRGTGTGGAETQYF.

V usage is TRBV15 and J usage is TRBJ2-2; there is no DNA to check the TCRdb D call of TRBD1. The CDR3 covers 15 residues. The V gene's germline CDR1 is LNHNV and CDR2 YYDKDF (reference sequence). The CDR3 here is CATADMGRAGGELFF.